A single sample is the source of the 8 T cell receptor beta chains below, sequenced in a study of breast tumors, draining lymph nodes, adjacent tissues. The lymph nodes were axillary draining lymph nodes from breast cancer patients. TCRdb ran MiXCR on the multiplex PCR reads and lists one entry per CDR3 protein. In the table there are 85,000 to 130,000 distinct CDR3 sequences, less than 40% of which are singletons. Material: axillary lymph node tissue. The receptors derive from a female donor with breast cancer. Some clones in this sample may be carry-over from other donors' samples.

At least ten counts were recorded for this clonotype. The chain carries TRBV5-6 and TRBJ2-7, with D possibly TRBD1 on 5 matching bases. With 2 bases removed from V and 3 bases from J, the gap between germline ends came to 15 bases. This CDR3 spans 15 amino acids. Germline V lookup: CDR1 SGHDT, CDR2 YYEEEE. CDR3 amino acids: CASSFIQGTLYEQYF. DNA for the CDR3: TGTGCCAGCAGCTTTATTCAGGGTACCCTCTACGAGCAGTACTTC.

In the case of this clonotype: This sequence may be a read error, since a much larger clone differs from it by one base. This rearrangement joins TRBV6-6 to TRBJ1-5; D gene uncertain. Trimming took off 5 bases at V and 6 bases at J, with 2 bases between the two ends. Germline V gives CDR1 MNHNY, CDR2 SVGAGI (reference sequence). The CDR3 contains 10 residues. CDR3 bases: TGTGCCAGCAGTCGTCAGCCCCAGCATTTT. This sequence encodes CASSRQPQHF.

This clonotype was counted only a few times. A read error may be the cause here, since a much bigger clone is one base away. The chain is built from TRBV11-3 and TRBJ2-3; D gene ambiguous. Looked up from germline, CDR1 is SGHNT and CDR2 is YENEEA. The CDR3 covers 17 residues. Trimming removed 3 bases from V and 4 bases from J, with 20 bases in between. CDR3 amino acids: CASSLGISTGFADTQYF. CDR3 nucleotides: TGTGCCAGCAGCTTGGGCATCAGTACCGGGTTTGCAGATACGCAGTATTTT. Full variable domain (outside the CDR3, taken from reference TRBV11-3 and TRBJ2-3): EAGVVQSPRYKIIEKKQPVAFWCNPISGHNTLYWYLQNLGQGPELLIRYENEEAVDDSQLPKDRFSAERLKGVDSTLKIQPAELGDSAVYLCASSLGISTGFADTQYFGPGTRLTVL.

The CDR3 is CSSGRPGETQYF. CDR3 nucleotides: TGCAGCTCGGGGAGGCCGGGGGAGACCCAGTACTTC. This rearrangement joins TRBV20-1 to TRBJ2-5; maybe TRBD2 (6 bases). This CDR3 region has 12 residues. Per germline, CDR1 DFQATT and CDR2 SNEGSKA (reference sequence).

In regard to this clonotype: Since no conserved phenylalanine or tryptophan closes the CDR3, a read error is the likely cause. The chain is built from TRBV15 and TRBJ2-5, with D possibly TRBD1 on 5 matching bases. Trimming removed 1 base at V and 4 bases at J, with 10 bases between. Germline loops: CDR1 LNHNV, CDR2 YYDKDF (reference sequence). This CDR3 spans 14 amino acids. The CDR3 is CATSRVGAGETQYL. The DNA for the CDR3 is TGTGCCACCAGCAGAGTTGGGGCTGGAGAGACCCAGTACCTC.

This clonotype was seen repeatedly, ten times or more. V and J are TRBV7-2 and TRBJ1-2; D is unresolved. V shed 0 bases and J shed 3 bases, with 8 bases lying between them. The CDR3 runs 14 residues. Per germline, CDR1 SGHTA and CDR2 FQGNSA. CDR3 residues: CASSLAGIDYGYTF. The CDR3 DNA reads as TGTGCCAGCAGCTTAGCGGGCATCGACTATGGCTACACCTTC.

This clonotype has a count of ten or more. The rearrangement uses TRBV4-1 and TRBJ1-4, with D perhaps matching TRBD1 (5 bases). Trimming left V 0 bases short and J 4 bases short, with 15 bases between. The CDR3 loop spans 17 amino acids. Germline V gives CDR1 MGHRA, CDR2 YSYEKL. CDR3 residues: CASSQDFATANNEKLFF. DNA for the CDR3: TGCGCCAGCAGCCAAGATTTTGCGACAGCTAATAATGAAAAACTGTTTTTT.

This clonotype was counted ten times or more. The genes are TRBV28 and TRBJ1-2; D gene unclear. The germline gives CDR1 MDHEN, CDR2 SYDVKM. The length of the CDR3 is 15 residues. With 3 bases removed from V and 2 bases from J, the gap between germline ends came to 13 bases. CDR3 DNA sequence: TGTGCCAGCAGTTTGGGTACGGGAGAAAACTATGGCTACACCTTC. It yields the protein CASSLGTGENYGYTF.